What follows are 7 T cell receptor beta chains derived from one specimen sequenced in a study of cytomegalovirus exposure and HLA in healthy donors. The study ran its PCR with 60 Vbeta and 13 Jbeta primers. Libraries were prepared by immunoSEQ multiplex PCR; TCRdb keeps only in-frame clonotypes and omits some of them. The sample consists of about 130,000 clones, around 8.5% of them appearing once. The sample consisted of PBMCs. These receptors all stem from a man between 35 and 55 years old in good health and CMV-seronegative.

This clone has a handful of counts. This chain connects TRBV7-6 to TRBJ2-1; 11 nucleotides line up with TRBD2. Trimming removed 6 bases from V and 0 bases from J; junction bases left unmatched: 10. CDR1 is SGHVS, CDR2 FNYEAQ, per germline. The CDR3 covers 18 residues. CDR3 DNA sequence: TGTGCCAGCAGTCTGACTAGCGGGGTGACAAGCTCCTACAATGAGCAGTTCTTC. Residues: CASSLTSGVTSSYNEQFF.

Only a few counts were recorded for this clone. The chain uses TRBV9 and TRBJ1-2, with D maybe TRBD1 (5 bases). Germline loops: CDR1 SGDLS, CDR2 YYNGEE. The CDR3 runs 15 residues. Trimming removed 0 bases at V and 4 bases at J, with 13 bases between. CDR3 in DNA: TGTGCCAGCAGCGTAGGGAGGAGGGACTTCTATGGCTACACCTTC. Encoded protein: CASSVGRRDFYGYTF. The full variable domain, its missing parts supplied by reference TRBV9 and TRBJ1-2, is DSGVTQTPKHLITATGQRVTLRCSPRSGDLSVYWYQQSLDQGLQFLIQYYNGEERAKGNILERFSAQQFPDLHSELNLSSLELGDSALYFCASSVGRRDFYGYTFGSGTRLTVV.

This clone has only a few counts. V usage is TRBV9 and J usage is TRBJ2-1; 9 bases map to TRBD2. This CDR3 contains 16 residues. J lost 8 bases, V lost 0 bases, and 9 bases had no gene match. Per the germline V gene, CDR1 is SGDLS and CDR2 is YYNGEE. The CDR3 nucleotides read TGTGCCAGCAGCGTAGACCGTGCGGGGGGGCCCGATGAGCAGTTCTTC. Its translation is CASSVDRAGGPDEQFF.

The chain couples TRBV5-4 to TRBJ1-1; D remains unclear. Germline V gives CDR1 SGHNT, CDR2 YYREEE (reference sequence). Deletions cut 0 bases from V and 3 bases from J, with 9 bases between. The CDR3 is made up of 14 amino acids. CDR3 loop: CASSLDGGDTEAFF. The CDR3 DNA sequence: TGTGCCAGCAGCTTGGACGGAGGAGACACTGAAGCTTTCTTT.

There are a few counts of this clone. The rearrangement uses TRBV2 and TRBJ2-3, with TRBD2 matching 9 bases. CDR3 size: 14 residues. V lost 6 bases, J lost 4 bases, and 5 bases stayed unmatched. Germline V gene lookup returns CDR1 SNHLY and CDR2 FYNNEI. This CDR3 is CASRKLAGADTQYF. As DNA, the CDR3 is TGTGCCAGCAGGAAATTAGCGGGGGCAGATACGCAGTATTTT.

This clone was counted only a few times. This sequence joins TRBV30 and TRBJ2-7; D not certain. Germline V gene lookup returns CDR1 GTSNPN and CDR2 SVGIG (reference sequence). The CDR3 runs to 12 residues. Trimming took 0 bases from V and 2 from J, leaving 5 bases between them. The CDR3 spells CAWSVPAYEQYF. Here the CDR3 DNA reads TGTGCCTGGAGTGTACCGGCCTACGAGCAGTACTTC.

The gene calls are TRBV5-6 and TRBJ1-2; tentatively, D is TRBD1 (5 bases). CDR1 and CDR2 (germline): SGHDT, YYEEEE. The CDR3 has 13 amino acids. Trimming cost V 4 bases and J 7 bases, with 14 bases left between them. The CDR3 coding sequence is TGTGCCAGCAGCCCCCAGGGTCGAAGTGGCTACACCTTC. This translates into CASSPQGRSGYTF.